The clone carrying this TCR beta chain was counted many times. The antigen is not known. Per germline, CDR1 DFQATT and CDR2 SNEGSKA (reference sequence). V lost 0 bases and J lost 3, with 11 bases in between. This CDR3 region has 14 residues. Unique molecular identifiers were attached to individual cDNA molecules. TCRdb used MiXCR to reprocess the 5' RACE reads, holding one entry per CDR3 protein. This table has about 80,000 distinct CDR3 sequences, about 12% appearing once. The source of the sample is a study of early T cells in non-severe SARS-CoV-2 infection. Study overall: The input, bulk RNA from unsorted whole blood, was sequenced, and chains were unpaired. Study results and limitations: The study's VDJdb matching favored anti-spike CD8 responses and missed private and CD4 specificities.

The sample comprised whole blood. The V gene is TRBV20-1, the J gene TRBJ1-1; D is unresolved. This sequence originates from an adult who was a healthcare worker with PCR-confirmed SARS-CoV-2 infection or an uninfected control (not recorded which). CDR3 nucleotide sequence: TGCAGTGCTAGAGATACGGGCACATACACTGAAGCTTTCTTT. This codes for CSARDTGTYTEAFF.